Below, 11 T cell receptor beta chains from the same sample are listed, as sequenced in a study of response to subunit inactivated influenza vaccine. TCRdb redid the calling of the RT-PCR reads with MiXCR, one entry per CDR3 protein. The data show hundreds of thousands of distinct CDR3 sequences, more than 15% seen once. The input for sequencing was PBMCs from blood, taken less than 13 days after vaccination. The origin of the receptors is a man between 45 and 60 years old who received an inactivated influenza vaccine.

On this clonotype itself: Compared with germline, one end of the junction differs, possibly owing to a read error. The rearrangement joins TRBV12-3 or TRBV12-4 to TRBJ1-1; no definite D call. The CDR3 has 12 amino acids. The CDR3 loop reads CASRLANTEAFF. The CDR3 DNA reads TGTGCCAGCAGGTTAGCCAACACTGAAGCTTTCTTT.

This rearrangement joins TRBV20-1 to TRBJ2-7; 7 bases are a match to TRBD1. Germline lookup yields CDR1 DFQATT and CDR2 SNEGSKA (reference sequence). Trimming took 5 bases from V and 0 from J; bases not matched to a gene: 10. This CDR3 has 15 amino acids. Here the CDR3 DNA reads TGCAGTGCTCGCCGCTCGACAGGGCTCTCCTACGAGCAGTACTTC. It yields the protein CSARRSTGLSYEQYF.

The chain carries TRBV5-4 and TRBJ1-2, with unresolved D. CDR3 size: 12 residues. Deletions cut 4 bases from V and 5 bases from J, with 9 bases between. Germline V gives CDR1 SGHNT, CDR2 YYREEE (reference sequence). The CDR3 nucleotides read TGTGCCAGCAGCGGGATGGGGTATGGCTACACCTTC. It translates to CASSGMGYGYTF.

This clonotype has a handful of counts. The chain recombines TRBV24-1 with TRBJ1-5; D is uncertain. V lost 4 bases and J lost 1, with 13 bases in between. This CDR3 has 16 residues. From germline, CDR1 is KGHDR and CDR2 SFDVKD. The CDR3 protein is CATSDPDGPSNQPQHF. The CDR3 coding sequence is TGTGCCACCAGTGACCCGGACGGACCCAGCAATCAGCCCCAGCATTTT.

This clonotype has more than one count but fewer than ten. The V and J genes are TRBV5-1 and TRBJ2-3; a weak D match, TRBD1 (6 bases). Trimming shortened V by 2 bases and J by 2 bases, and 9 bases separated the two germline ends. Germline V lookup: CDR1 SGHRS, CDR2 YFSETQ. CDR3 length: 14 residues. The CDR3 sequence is CASSFGQNTDTQYF. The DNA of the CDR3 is TGCGCCAGCAGCTTCGGACAGAACACAGATACGCAGTATTTT. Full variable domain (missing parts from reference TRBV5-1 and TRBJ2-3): KAGVTQTPRYLIKTRGQQVTLSCSPISGHRSVSWYQQTPGQGLQFLFEYFSETQRNKGNFPGRFSGRQFSNSRSEMNVSTLELGDSALYLCASSFGQNTDTQYFGPGTRLTVL.

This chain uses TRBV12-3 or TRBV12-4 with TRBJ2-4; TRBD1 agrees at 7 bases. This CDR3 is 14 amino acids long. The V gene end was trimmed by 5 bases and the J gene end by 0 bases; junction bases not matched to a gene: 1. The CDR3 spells CASSTGVAKNIQYF. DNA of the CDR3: TGTGCCAGCAGTACAGGGGTAGCCAAAAACATTCAGTACTTC.

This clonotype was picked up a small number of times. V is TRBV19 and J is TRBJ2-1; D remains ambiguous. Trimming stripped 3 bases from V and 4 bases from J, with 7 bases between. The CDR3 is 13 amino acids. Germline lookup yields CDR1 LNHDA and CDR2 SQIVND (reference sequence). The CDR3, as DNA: TGTGCCAGTAGTATCAGACTTTACAATGAGCAGTTCTTC. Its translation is CASSIRLYNEQFF. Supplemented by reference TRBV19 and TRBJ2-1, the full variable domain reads DGGITQSPKYLFRKEGQNVTLSCEQNLNHDAMYWYRQDPGQGLRLIYYSQIVNDFQKGDIAEGYSVSREKKESFPLTVTSAQKNPTAFYLCASSIRLYNEQFFGPGTRLTVL.

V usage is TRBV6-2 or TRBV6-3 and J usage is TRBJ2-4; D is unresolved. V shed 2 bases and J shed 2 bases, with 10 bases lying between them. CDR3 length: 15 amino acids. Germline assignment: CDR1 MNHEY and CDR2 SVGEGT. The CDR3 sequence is CASSYAESSKNIQYF. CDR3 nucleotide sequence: TGTGCCAGCAGTTACGCGGAAAGCTCCAAAAACATTCAGTACTTC.

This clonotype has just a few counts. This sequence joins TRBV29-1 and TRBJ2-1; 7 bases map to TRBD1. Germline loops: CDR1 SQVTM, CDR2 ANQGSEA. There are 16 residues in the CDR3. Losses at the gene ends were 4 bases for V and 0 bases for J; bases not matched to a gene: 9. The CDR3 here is CSVVPTGPSSYNEQFF. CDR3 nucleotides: TGCAGCGTTGTCCCGACAGGGCCGAGCTCCTACAATGAGCAGTTCTTC.

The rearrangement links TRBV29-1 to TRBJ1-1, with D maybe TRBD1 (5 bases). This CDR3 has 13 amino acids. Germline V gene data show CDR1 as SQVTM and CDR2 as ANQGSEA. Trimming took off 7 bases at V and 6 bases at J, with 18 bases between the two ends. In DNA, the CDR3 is TGCAGCGCCTGGACGGACTGGGGGGCTGAAGCTTTCTTT. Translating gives CSAWTDWGAEAFF.

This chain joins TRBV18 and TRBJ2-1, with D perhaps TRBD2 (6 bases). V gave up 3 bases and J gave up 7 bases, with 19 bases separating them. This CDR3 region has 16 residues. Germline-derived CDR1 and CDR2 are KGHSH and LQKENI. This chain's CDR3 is CASSPPGVVDYNEQFF. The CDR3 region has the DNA TGTGCCAGCTCACCCCCCGGGGTAGTGGACTATAATGAGCAGTTCTTC.